This TCR beta chain derives from a study of response to subunit inactivated influenza vaccine. The CDR3 runs to 13 residues. Trimming left V 2 bases short and J 6 bases short, with 9 bases between. The V gene's germline CDR1 is MDHEN and CDR2 SYDVKM. As for this clonotype: The antigen remains unidentified. A much larger clonotype is one base distant, so this may be a read error.

The study's findings and limits: Seasonal influenza vaccination, on each occasion, was suggested by the authors to recruit few new T cells.

TCRdb re-analysed the RT-PCR reads in MiXCR, keeping a single row per CDR3 protein. The sample shows fewer than 800,000 distinct CDR3 sequences, roughly 14% of them seen only once. The genes are TRBV28 and TRBJ2-3; D is unresolved. The sequencing here drew on PBMCs from blood, taken roughly 12 days after vaccination. The TCR originated in a man aged 45-65 years who received an inactivated influenza vaccine. As DNA, the CDR3 is TGTGCCAGCAGTTTAACTGGCGAGGATACGCAGTATTTT. As protein: CASSLTGEDTQYF.